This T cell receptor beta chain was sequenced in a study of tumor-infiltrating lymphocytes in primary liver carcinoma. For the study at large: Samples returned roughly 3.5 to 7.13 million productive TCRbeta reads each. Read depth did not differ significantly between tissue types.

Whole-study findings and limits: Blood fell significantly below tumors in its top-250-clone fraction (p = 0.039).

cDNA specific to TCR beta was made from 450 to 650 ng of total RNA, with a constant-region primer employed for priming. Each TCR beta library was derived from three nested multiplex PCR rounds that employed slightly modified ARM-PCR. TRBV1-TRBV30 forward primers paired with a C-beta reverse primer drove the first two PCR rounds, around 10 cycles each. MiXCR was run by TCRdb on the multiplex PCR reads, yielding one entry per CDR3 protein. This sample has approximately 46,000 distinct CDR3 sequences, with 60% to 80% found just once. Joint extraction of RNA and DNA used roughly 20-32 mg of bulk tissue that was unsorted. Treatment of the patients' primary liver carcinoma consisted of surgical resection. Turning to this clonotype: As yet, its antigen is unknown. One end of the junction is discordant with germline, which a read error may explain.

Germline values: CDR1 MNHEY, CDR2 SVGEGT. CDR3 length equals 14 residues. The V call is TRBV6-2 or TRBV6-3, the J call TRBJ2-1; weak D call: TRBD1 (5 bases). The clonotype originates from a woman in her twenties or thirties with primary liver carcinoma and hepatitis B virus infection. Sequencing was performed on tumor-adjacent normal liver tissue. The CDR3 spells CTSSSVIGANEQFF. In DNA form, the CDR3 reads TGTACCAGTAGTTCCGTCATAGGGGCGAATGAGCAGTTCTTC.